Listed below are T cell receptor beta chains from one sample, sequenced in a study of OX40 agonist ivuxolimab in advanced cancers. Sequencing was performed with immunoSEQ multiplex PCR; in TCRdb, only in-frame clones are kept and a portion is missing. Seen here are tens of thousands of clones, roughly 90% observed once, and the top ten hold roughly 0.45%. Sample: CD4+ or CD8+ T cells sorted from blood, taken in a trial of the OX40 agonist ivuxolimab. The receptors derive from an adult with an advanced solid tumor such as melanoma, head and neck, liver or kidney cancer. Each CDR3 is given with its conserved first and last residue. A D gene is named only where the DNA matches it firmly. A row's size may be missing; if present it is once, few, many or a size class.

v_call: TRBV5-4; d_call: TRBD2; j_call: TRBJ2-7; clone_size: -; cdr3_nt: TGTGCCAGCAGCTTGGCCTTTAGCGGGACTGTCTACGAGCAGTACTTC; cdr3_aa: CASSLAFSGTVYEQYF
v_call: TRBV14; d_call: -; j_call: TRBJ2-7; clone_size: -; cdr3_nt: TGTGCCAGCAGCCAAGAATCCGGCTACTCGAGGTATGAGCAGTACTTC; cdr3_aa: CASSQESGYSRYEQYF
v_call: TRBV7-2; d_call: -; j_call: TRBJ1-2; clone_size: -; cdr3_nt: TGTGCCAGCAGCTCAGGACGGACGAATGGTGGCTACACCTTC; cdr3_aa: CASSSGRTNGGYTF
v_call: TRBV30; d_call: TRBD1; j_call: TRBJ1-2; clone_size: -; cdr3_nt: TGTGCCTGGAGTGTACATTCTTGGACAGGGAGAGTCAACTATGGCTACACCTTC; cdr3_aa: CAWSVHSWTGRVNYGYTF
v_call: TRBV30; d_call: -; j_call: TRBJ2-7; clone_size: -; cdr3_nt: TGTGCCTGGAGGCCGGGGGCCCCCTCCGGGGAGCAGTACTTC; cdr3_aa: CAWRPGAPSGEQYF
v_call: TRBV12-5; d_call: -; j_call: TRBJ1-5; clone_size: -; cdr3_nt: TGTGCTAGTGGTTTGGGGCCTGGCAATCAGCCCCAGCATTTT; cdr3_aa: CASGLGPGNQPQHF
v_call: TRBV7-9; d_call: -; j_call: TRBJ1-5; clone_size: -; cdr3_nt: TGTGCCAGCAGCACCATAGGGGAGTATCAGCCCCAGCATTTT; cdr3_aa: CASSTIGEYQPQHF
v_call: TRBV5-4; d_call: TRBD2; j_call: TRBJ2-3; clone_size: -; cdr3_nt: TGTGCCAGCAGACGGACTAGCGGTACCAGCACAGATACGCAGTATTTT; cdr3_aa: CASRRTSGTSTDTQYF
v_call: TRBV21-1; d_call: -; j_call: TRBJ2-1; clone_size: -; cdr3_nt: TGTGCCAGCAACGGGGGACAGGGGAGCAATGAGCAGTTCTTC; cdr3_aa: CASNGGQGSNEQFF
v_call: TRBV7-6; d_call: TRBD2; j_call: TRBJ2-1; clone_size: -; cdr3_nt: TGTGCCAGCAGCTGGGGACTAGCGGGATCTGTCAATGAGCAGTTCTTC; cdr3_aa: CASSWGLAGSVNEQFF
v_call: TRBV10-3; d_call: -; j_call: TRBJ2-7; clone_size: -; cdr3_nt: TGTGCCATCAGTGGGTCCTACGAGCAGTACTTC; cdr3_aa: CAISGSYEQYF
v_call: TRBV6-1; d_call: TRBD2; j_call: TRBJ2-1; clone_size: once; cdr3_nt: TGTGCCAGCAGTGAAAGAACTAGCGGGAGTCACAATGAGCAGTTCTTC; cdr3_aa: CASSERTSGSHNEQFF
v_call: TRBV5-1; d_call: -; j_call: TRBJ1-4; clone_size: -; cdr3_nt: TGCGCCAGCAGCTTGGGGGCAGATACATTAAGAACTAATGAAAAACTGTTTTTT; cdr3_aa: CASSLGADTLRTNEKLFF
v_call: TRBV30; d_call: TRBD1; j_call: TRBJ1-3; clone_size: -; cdr3_nt: TGTGCCTGGAGCAGGGGACAGCTCAACTCTGGAAACACCATATATTTT; cdr3_aa: CAWSRGQLNSGNTIYF
v_call: TRBV6-5; d_call: -; j_call: TRBJ2-7; clone_size: few; cdr3_nt: TGTGCCAGCAGCACAGACACGGACTACGAGCAGTACTTC; cdr3_aa: CASSTDTDYEQYF
v_call: TRBV6-1; d_call: -; j_call: TRBJ2-2; clone_size: -; cdr3_nt: TGTGCCAGCAGGATACGGGTGCAGACCGGGGAGCTGTTTTTT; cdr3_aa: CASRIRVQTGELFF
v_call: TRBV4-1; d_call: -; j_call: TRBJ2-3; clone_size: -; cdr3_nt: TGCGCCAGCAGCCAAGAAAGCGGAGCTACTAGGGCAGATACGCAGTATTTT; cdr3_aa: CASSQESGATRADTQYF
v_call: TRBV2; d_call: -; j_call: TRBJ2-1; clone_size: -; cdr3_nt: TGTGCCAGTCCCCGCAGCGGCTCCTACAATGAGCAGTTCTTC; cdr3_aa: CASPRSGSYNEQFF
v_call: TRBV7-9; d_call: -; j_call: TRBJ2-7; clone_size: -; cdr3_nt: TGTGCCAGCAGCGCGGGTGGTGGGGGGGAGCAGTACTTC; cdr3_aa: CASSAGGGGEQYF
v_call: TRBV6-5; d_call: TRBD1; j_call: TRBJ1-5; clone_size: -; cdr3_nt: TGTGCCAGCAGTTACTCGCAGGGGGGCAGCAATCAGCCCCAGCATTTT; cdr3_aa: CASSYSQGGSNQPQHF